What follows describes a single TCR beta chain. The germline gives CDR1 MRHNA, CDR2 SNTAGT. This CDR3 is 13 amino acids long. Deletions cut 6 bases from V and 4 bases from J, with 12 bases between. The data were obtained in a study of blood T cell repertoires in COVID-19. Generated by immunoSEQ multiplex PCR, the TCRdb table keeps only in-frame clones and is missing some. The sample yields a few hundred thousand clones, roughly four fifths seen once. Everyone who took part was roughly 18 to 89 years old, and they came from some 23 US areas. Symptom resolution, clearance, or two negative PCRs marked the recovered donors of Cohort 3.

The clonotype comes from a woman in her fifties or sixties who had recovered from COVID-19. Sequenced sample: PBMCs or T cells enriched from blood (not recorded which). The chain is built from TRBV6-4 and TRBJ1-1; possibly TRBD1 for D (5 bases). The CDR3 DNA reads TGTGCCAGCAGCCCCGGGGGTGGCACTGAAGCTTTCTTT. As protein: CASSPGGGTEAFF.